The present T cell receptor (beta chain) was sequenced within a study of blood T cell repertoires in COVID-19. Across the study: Sources were T cells, B-cell-depleted T cells, or PBMCs; the material itself was cDNA or gDNA.

This CDR3 region has 16 residues. J gave up 2 bases and V 7 bases, and 12 bases lay outside the gene matches. The germline V gene has CDR1 SGHTA and CDR2 FQGNSA. Individuals aged 18 to 89 years were recruited from about two dozen US areas. Membership in each cohort depended on participant-reported clinical history. Original methodology: The authors estimated nucleated cell counts from reference gene primer amplification. Clones were read by immunoSEQ multiplex PCR, and TCRdb kept only the in-frame ones, dropping some. Clonal size and the V and J genes are those of that table, whereas D and trimming came from the DNA. The sample has approximately 400,000 clones; approximately 90% are singletons.

Sequencing input: PBMCs or T cells enriched from blood (not recorded which). The sequence came from a woman aged 40 to 50 who had been exposed to COVID-19. V usage is TRBV7-2 and J usage is TRBJ2-5; 8 bases fit TRBD2. The CDR3 loop is CASTREGTGLQETQYF. In DNA form, the CDR3 reads TGTGCCAGCACTCGGGAGGGGACGGGGCTACAAGAGACCCAGTACTTC.